This T cell receptor beta chain was profiled in a study of blood T cell repertoires in COVID-19. Whole-study context: Collection of acute and convalescent COVID-19 samples took place in the United States, Italy and Spain. Nucleic acid was either cDNA or gDNA, and it came from T cells, B-cell-depleted T cells, or PBMCs.

Per the authors' pipeline: The authors estimated nucleated cell counts from reference gene primer amplification. Only in-frame clones appear in the TCRdb table, and some are missing; sequencing was by immunoSEQ multiplex PCR. V and J calls and clone size are those listed in that table; D and trimming were worked out from the DNA. This sample has under 200,000 clones, with 80% to 85% found just once. This CDR3 has 15 residues. Germline V gives CDR1 SGHTA, CDR2 FQGNSA. V lost 2 bases to trimming and J lost 4 bases, with 12 bases between them. The source material was peripheral blood. This TCR derives from a woman older than 75 with active or convalescent COVID-19. The rearrangement links TRBV7-2 to TRBJ1-3; D gene ambiguous. The CDR3 spells CASSLLLPGGNTIYF. The CDR3 nucleotides are TGTGCCAGCAGCTTACTCCTGCCGGGAGGAAACACCATATATTTT.